This T cell receptor beta chain was retrieved from a study of long-term antiretroviral therapy in people with HIV. Study in general: When the earliest samples were collected, ART was typically delayed until CD4 counts fell.

Between the trimmed V and J ends, which lost 6 bases and 6 bases, there was a span of 18 bases. The CDR3 is 15 amino acids. Germline V CDR1 and CDR2: MNHNY, SVGAGI (reference sequence). Study-wide points: Repertoires with HIV possessed tighter CDR3 length spans than those of controls.

The sample holds one count of this clone. Its antigen is unknown. This was the immunoSEQ v3.0 assay at survey level. Generated by immunoSEQ multiplex PCR, the TCRdb table keeps only in-frame clones and is missing some. This sample has about 17,000 clones; 79% occur once, and the top ten carry roughly 8%. The source was unsorted PBMCs, collected at the start of antiretroviral therapy. This clonotype was sampled from a man younger than 45 with HIV. The gene calls are TRBV6-6 and TRBJ2-1; perhaps TRBD1 as D (6 bases). The chain's CDR3 is CASSSLGGAGNEQFF. In nucleotides, the CDR3 is TGTGCCAGCAGCTCTCTAGGGGGAGCTGGCAATGAGCAGTTCTTC.